The rows below give T cell receptor beta chains drawn from one sample of a study of cytomegalovirus exposure and HLA in healthy donors. Clones were sequenced by immunoSEQ multiplex PCR, and TCRdb holds only the in-frame ones, with some missing. The repertoire holds 130,000 or so clones, around 73% seen once, with around 1.6% in the top ten. Material for sequencing was PBMCs. Every receptor here comes from a female donor in good health and CMV-seronegative. CDR3s leave out the opening cysteine and the closing phenylalanine or tryptophan. The order of the fields is J gene, V gene, CDR3 protein.

j_call: TRBJ1-5
v_call: TRBV19
cdr3_aa: ASSRQISNQPQH

j_call: TRBJ1-5
v_call: TRBV27
cdr3_aa: ASREGRNQPQH

j_call: TRBJ1-2
v_call: TRBV7-8
cdr3_aa: ASSSTTGQGARGYT

j_call: TRBJ1-1
v_call: TRBV29-1
cdr3_aa: SARESGDTEAF

j_call: TRBJ2-5
v_call: TRBV27
cdr3_aa: ASGTSGSPAAQETQY

j_call: TRBJ2-7
v_call: TRBV19
cdr3_aa: ASRGGGSPYYEQY

j_call: TRBJ2-3
v_call: TRBV9
cdr3_aa: ASSAGLAEWADTQY

j_call: .
v_call: TRBV7-6
cdr3_aa: ASSLSRGSYEQY

j_call: TRBJ2-7
v_call: TRBV5-1
cdr3_aa: ASSDTIRDSHCEQY

j_call: TRBJ2-2
v_call: TRBV4-2
cdr3_aa: ASSQGAVNTGELF

j_call: TRBJ1-2
v_call: TRBV27
cdr3_aa: ASSVALTTGIDGYT

j_call: TRBJ1-1
v_call: TRBV5-4
cdr3_aa: ASTKTGPGIGTEAF

j_call: TRBJ2-7
v_call: TRBV7-9
cdr3_aa: ASSPGQSYEQY

j_call: TRBJ2-7
v_call: TRBV11-3
cdr3_aa: ASSLDTYEQY

j_call: TRBJ2-5
v_call: TRBV11-2
cdr3_aa: ASSLRTEETQY

j_call: TRBJ1-6
v_call: TRBV5-1
cdr3_aa: ASSLERQQNSPLH

j_call: TRBJ1-4
v_call: TRBV28
cdr3_aa: ASRAQGGTNEKLF

j_call: TRBJ2-1
v_call: TRBV11-2
cdr3_aa: ASSFLRGREQF

j_call: TRBJ2-3
v_call: TRBV6-1
cdr3_aa: ASSEGRGGADTQY

j_call: TRBJ2-3
v_call: TRBV19
cdr3_aa: ATAGSGTDTQY

j_call: TRBJ1-1
v_call: TRBV4-1
cdr3_aa: ASRQTENTEAF

j_call: TRBJ1-1
v_call: TRBV5-4
cdr3_aa: ASSHTGEWDTEAF